Below are 21 T cell receptor beta chains sequenced from a single sample in a study of blood T cell repertoires in COVID-19. Assay: immunoSEQ multiplex PCR; the TCRdb copy retains only in-frame clones and omits some. Of 270,000 or so clones in the sample, over 75% were seen once. Sequencing used peripheral blood. The receptors shown here come from a human donor in a cohort sampled during active COVID-19.

V gene TRBV3-1 (or the pseudogene TRBV3-2) combines with J gene TRBJ1-1, with 8 bases aligning to TRBD1. V lost 3 bases, J lost 4 bases, and 13 bases stayed unmatched. This CDR3 has 17 residues. Germline V CDR1 and CDR2: LGHDT, YNNKEL (reference sequence). The CDR3 is CASSQDRDSYGITEAFF. CDR3 nucleotides: TGTGCCAGCAGCCAGGACAGGGACTCCTACGGGATCACTGAAGCTTTCTTT.

The V call is TRBV9, the J call TRBJ2-7; D unresolved. Germline V gene data show CDR1 as SGDLS and CDR2 as YYNGEE. V lost 3 bases and J 0 bases, leaving 7 bases between the germline ends. The CDR3 loop spans 13 amino acids. Here the CDR3 reads CASSAPGSYEQYF. In DNA, the CDR3 is TGTGCCAGCAGCGCGCCAGGCTCCTACGAGCAGTACTTC.

J is TRBJ1-3 and V is TRBV5-1; TRBD1 matches at 8 bases. The junction had 6 bases not matched to a gene; V was cut back by 4 bases and J by 0 bases. The CDR3 spans 16 residues. Germline values: CDR1 SGHRS, CDR2 YFSETQ. CDR3 sequence: CASSMRTGNSGNTIYF. The CDR3 nucleotides are TGCGCCAGCAGCATGCGGACAGGGAACTCTGGAAACACCATATATTTT. Looking up the rest from reference TRBV5-1 and TRBJ1-3 gives the full variable domain: KAGVTQTPRYLIKTRGQQVTLSCSPISGHRSVSWYQQTPGQGLQFLFEYFSETQRNKGNFPGRFSGRQFSNSRSEMNVSTLELGDSALYLCASSMRTGNSGNTIYFGEGSWLTVV.

The chain carries TRBV7-2 and TRBJ2-5, with D perhaps matching TRBD2 (5 bases). This CDR3 comprises 13 residues. Germline V gene sequence: CDR1 SGHTA, CDR2 FQGNSA. V lost 1 base and J lost 7, with 10 bases in between. The CDR3, as DNA: TGTGCCAGCAGCTTAGTCGGGATTGGGACCCAGTACTTC. Residues: CASSLVGIGTQYF.

This chain uses TRBV24-1 with TRBJ2-3; D is undetermined. CDR1 is KGHDR, CDR2 SFDVKD, per germline. The V and J ends lost 5 bases and 2 bases respectively, with 22 bases between them. This CDR3 contains 18 residues. The CDR3 protein is CATSVNGGRILSTDTQYF. The CDR3 DNA reads TGTGCCACCAGTGTTAACGGTGGCAGGATCCTTTCCACAGATACGCAGTATTTT.

V is TRBV28 and J is TRBJ2-5; D remains ambiguous. This CDR3 region has 11 residues. The germline CDR1 and CDR2 sequences are MDHEN and SYDVKM. V lost 7 bases and J lost 5, with 8 bases in between. DNA of the CDR3: TGTGCCAGCAATGCGGAGGAGACCCAGTACTTC. It translates to CASNAEETQYF.

The count of this clone is one. This chain joins TRBV5-1 and TRBJ2-7; 7 bases match TRBD2. V lost 4 bases, J lost 2 bases, and 9 bases stayed unmatched. Germline loops: CDR1 SGHRS, CDR2 YFSETQ. There are 15 residues in the CDR3. The CDR3 loop is CASSPGGSVPYEQYF. For the CDR3, the DNA is TGCGCCAGCAGCCCGGGGGGAAGCGTCCCCTACGAGCAGTACTTC.

This chain connects TRBV12-3 or TRBV12-4 to TRBJ1-1; TRBD1 might be the D (5 bases). Trimming removed 6 bases from V and 5 bases from J, with 10 bases in between. The CDR3 is 12 residues long. Here the CDR3 reads CASRDTGTEAFF. In DNA form, the CDR3 reads TGTGCCAGCAGGGACACGGGTACTGAAGCTTTCTTT.

The rearrangement uses TRBV5-1 and TRBJ2-1, with 7 bases that match TRBD2. This CDR3 is built from 16 residues. Looked up from germline, CDR1 is SGHRS and CDR2 is YFSETQ. V was clipped by 0 bases and J by 10 bases; unmatched bases: 13. CDR3 nucleotide sequence: TGCGCCAGCAGCTTGGAAGCTAGCGGCCCCTGGGTGGAGCAGTTCTTC. It is translated as CASSLEASGPWVEQFF.

CDR3 in DNA: TGTGCCAGCAGTGAGGACAGCTACTATGGCTACACCTTC. Translated: CASSEDSYYGYTF. This chain uses TRBV2 with TRBJ1-2; D may be TRBD1 (6 bases). Trimming removed 3 bases at V and 3 bases at J, with 8 bases between. This CDR3 comprises 13 residues. Germline V gene sequence: CDR1 SNHLY, CDR2 FYNNEI.

The gene calls are TRBV7-2 and TRBJ2-3, with D possibly matching TRBD2 (5 bases). Deletions cut 1 base from V and 0 bases from J, with 8 bases between. Per the germline V gene, CDR1 is SGHTA and CDR2 is FQGNSA. The CDR3 loop spans 15 amino acids. CDR3: CASSLERVSTDTQYF. CDR3 coding DNA: TGTGCCAGCAGCTTAGAGAGGGTGAGCACAGATACGCAGTATTTT. The full variable domain, with the rest looked up from reference TRBV7-2 and TRBJ2-3, is GAGVSQSPSNKVTEKGKDVELRCDPISGHTALYWYRQSLGQGLEFLIYFQGNSAPDKSGLPSDRFSAERTGGSVSTLTIQRTQQEDSAVYLCASSLERVSTDTQYFGPGTRLTVL.

This CDR3 reads CATSRDSGGPNEQFF. The CDR3 coding sequence is TGTGCCACCAGCAGAGATTCCGGAGGGCCAAATGAGCAGTTCTTC. V usage is TRBV15 and J usage is TRBJ2-1; a possible D gene is TRBD2 (6 bases). This CDR3 comprises 15 residues. CDR1 is LNHNV and CDR2 is YYDKDF in the germline V gene (reference sequence). V was cut by 0 bases and J by 7 bases, with 13 bases left in between.

The chain couples TRBV7-3 to TRBJ2-6, with D possibly being TRBD1 (7 bases). This CDR3 comprises 16 residues. Germline lookup yields CDR1 SGHTA and CDR2 FQGTGA. Trimming shortened V by 3 bases and J by 0 bases, and 9 bases separated the two germline ends. The CDR3 here is CASSLEGASGANVLTF. The CDR3 nucleotides read TGTGCCAGCAGCTTGGAGGGGGCCTCTGGGGCCAACGTCCTGACTTTC.

This clone came up once. J is TRBJ2-6 and V is TRBV3-1 (or the pseudogene TRBV3-2), with a weak D call TRBD2 (5 bases). The germline CDR1 and CDR2 sequences are LGHDT and YNNKEL (reference sequence). V was shortened by 1 base and J by 4 bases, with 8 bases between the two germline ends. The CDR3 runs 15 residues. This chain's CDR3 is CASSQGAGGANVLTF. The CDR3 bases are TGTGCCAGCAGCCAAGGGGCGGGCGGGGCCAACGTCCTGACTTTC.

Turning to this clone: The sample contains more than one DNA sequence encoding this CDR3. The chain has TRBV5-1 and TRBJ2-5; D is perhaps TRBD2 (6 bases). This CDR3 is 15 amino acids long. In germline, CDR1 is SGHRS, CDR2 YFSETQ. The V gene lost 1 base and the J gene lost 3 bases, with 13 bases spanning the gap. CDR3 protein: CASSLRGSGKETQYF. The CDR3 region has the DNA TGCGCCAGCAGCTTGCGGGGTAGCGGAAAAGAGACCCAGTACTTC.

The chain has TRBV9 and TRBJ1-6; TRBD1 might be the D (6 bases). This CDR3 has 15 amino acids. Trimming took 4 bases from V and 6 from J, leaving 14 bases between them. Germline V gene sequence: CDR1 SGDLS, CDR2 YYNGEE. Written as DNA, the CDR3 is TGTGCCAGCAGCTCCACAGGGACTATTAATTCACCCCTCCACTTT. Translated: CASSSTGTINSPLHF.

J is TRBJ2-7 and V is TRBV27; the match to TRBD1 covers 7 bases. J was trimmed by 3 bases and V by 4 bases; bases with no gene match: 6. Looked up from germline, CDR1 is MNHEY and CDR2 is SMNVEV (reference sequence). The CDR3 has 14 amino acids. The CDR3, as DNA: TGTGCCAGCAGTTATACGACAGGGAACTACGAGCAGTACTTC. Its translation: CASSYTTGNYEQYF.

The CDR3 loop reads CASSLKDTMFGYTF. The CDR3 DNA is TGTGCCAGCAGCTTAAAGGACACCATGTTCGGCTACACCTTC. This chain connects TRBV7-2 to TRBJ1-2; the D gene is possibly TRBD1 (5 bases). The ends were cut back, 2 bases at V and 8 bases at J, with 15 bases in the middle. The germline V gene encodes CDR1 SGHTA and CDR2 FQGNSA. The CDR3 consists of 14 residues.

The rearrangement uses TRBV3-1 (or the pseudogene TRBV3-2) and TRBJ2-3, with 10 nucleotides matching TRBD2. There are 14 residues in the CDR3. Germline CDR1 and CDR2: LGHDT and YNNKEL (reference sequence). The V gene end was trimmed by 8 bases and the J gene end by 6 bases; junction bases not matched to a gene: 8. The CDR3 loop is CASADSGRMDTQYF. The CDR3 DNA follows: TGTGCCAGCGCAGATAGCGGGAGGATGGATACGCAGTATTTT.

The table lists this clone with a few counts. The chain couples TRBV5-4 to TRBJ1-4, with 7 nucleotides matching TRBD1. This CDR3 is built from 14 residues. CDR1 SGHNT and CDR2 YYREEE come from the germline V gene (reference sequence). Losses at the gene ends were 3 bases for V and 8 bases for J; bases not matched to a gene: 7. CDR3 nucleotide sequence: TGTGCCAGCAGCTCGACAGGGTCTAGAGAAAAACTGTTTTTT. Translation: CASSSTGSREKLFF.

This clone has a handful of counts. This sequence joins TRBV7-8 and TRBJ1-4; a possible D gene is TRBD1 (6 bases). Germline V lookup: CDR1 SGHVS, CDR2 FQNEAQ. CDR3 length equals 15 residues. The ends were cut back, 1 base at V and 3 bases at J, with 9 bases in the middle. CDR3 coding DNA: TGTGCCAGCAGCTTAGAATCAGGGGCTAATGAAAAACTGTTTTTT. Its protein product is CASSLESGANEKLFF.